The clone carrying this T cell receptor (beta chain) was recorded only once. Its antigen is undetermined. Target depth was 1 in 200,000 to 1 in 1 million T cells, about 10x per clonotype. Assay: immunoSEQ multiplex PCR; the TCRdb copy retains only in-frame clones and omits some. The sample carries hundreds of thousands of clones, roughly 74% recorded once. The authors obtained roughly 2 micrograms of genomic DNA from cryopreserved PBMCs for TCR beta libraries. The sample belongs to a study of cytotoxic CD8 clonotypes in ibrutinib-treated CLL. Study outcomes and limitations: Before falling back toward baseline at progression, clonality had risen at the time of ibrutinib response.

The CDR3 runs 16 residues. The ends lost 6 bases at V and 5 bases at J; junction bases unmatched: 13. Germline CDR1 MGHDK, CDR2 SYGVNS. The receptor was derived from a human donor with chronic lymphocytic leukemia. The chain joins TRBV25-1 to TRBJ2-3, with 8 bases matching TRBD1. Sequenced material: PBMCs, taken after 24 months of ibrutinib treatment. The CDR3 spells CASSQLGTGGKDTQYF. The CDR3 coding sequence is TGTGCCAGCAGCCAACTTGGGACAGGCGGGAAAGATACGCAGTATTTT. The full variable domain, with the rest looked up from reference TRBV25-1 and TRBJ2-3, is EADIYQTPRYLVIGTGKKITLECSQTMGHDKMYWYQQDPGMELHLIHYSYGVNSTEKGDLSSESTVSRIRTEHFPLTLESARPSHTSQYLCASSQLGTGGKDTQYFGPGTRLTVL.